The source of this T cell receptor beta chain is a study of beta chain features in type 1 diabetes. Study-wide points: The study found moderately but significantly shorter TCRB CDR3s in all four CD4+ subsets of Type 1 diabetes patients.

This clone came up many times. Its antigen remains unknown. Purity (above 95%) was reached by all sorted populations. Expressed TCRB transcripts were sequenced because the isolated RNA had all been reverse transcribed beforehand. There were approximately 3.5 million reads on average in the naive, central memory and regulatory T cell samples. Measured with immunoSEQ multiplex PCR; TCRdb has only the in-frame clones, and not every one. The sample shows 130,000 or so clones, roughly 10% of them seen only once. Germline loops: CDR1 SQVTM, CDR2 ANQGSEA. The CDR3 covers 12 residues. V was cut by 6 bases and J by 10 bases, with 16 bases left in between.

What was sequenced was central memory CD4+ T cells from blood. The chain employs TRBV29-1 and TRBJ2-1; D perhaps matches TRBD1 (5 bases). The sequence came from a woman in her forties in good health. In DNA, the CDR3 is TGCAGCGTCTACTGGCAGGGTAACGAGCAGTTCTTC. It specifies CSVYWQGNEQFF.